A selection of T cell receptor beta chains follows, all from one sample in a study of blood T cells in healthy people across ages. MiXCR was run by TCRdb on the 5' RACE reads, yielding one entry per CDR3 protein. The profile shows under 2 million distinct CDR3 sequences, roughly 32% of them singletons. Sequencing was carried out using blood. These receptors all stem from a woman in her 30s in good health. Each CDR3 is given without its conserved first and last residue. The order of the fields is CDR3 protein, J gene, V gene.

ASSQDSQLTMNTEAF	TRBJ1-1	TRBV4-1
ASSVGGAPGVETQY	TRBJ2-5	TRBV9
ASSDARSGTSGGAVETQY	TRBJ2-5	TRBV6-4
ASSPNSGTRVDEQY	TRBJ2-7	TRBV12-3/TRBV12-4
ASSLSGGAPDTQY	TRBJ2-3	TRBV7-2
ASKPGPATDTQY	TRBJ2-3	TRBV7-9
SFGIRGQGTMNTEAF	TRBJ1-1	TRBV29-1
ASSPGGLAEQF	TRBJ2-1	TRBV9
ASSFGGPARGYT	TRBJ1-2	TRBV27
ASSPNRGDTEAF	TRBJ1-1	TRBV18
ASSLAGARTDTQY	TRBJ2-3	TRBV28
ASSVNPTNEKLF	TRBJ1-4	TRBV4-1
ASNAVSSYNEQF	TRBJ2-1	TRBV16
SAVRDRVVNEQF	TRBJ2-1	TRBV20-1
ASSLALIGRETQY	TRBJ2-5	TRBV7-2
ASSYGQGAGGYT	TRBJ1-2	TRBV6-5
ASSQGLETRIETQY	TRBJ2-5	TRBV3-1
SAGTGNTGELF	TRBJ2-2	TRBV20-1
ASSSRFDISGETQY	TRBJ2-5	TRBV5-6
ASSAGMYNEQF	TRBJ2-1	TRBV7-3
ASSLGQGRVQY	TRBJ2-7	TRBV7-9
ASSYSGGAEAF	TRBJ1-1	TRBV12-3/TRBV12-4
SAREGGGRAYEQY	TRBJ2-7	TRBV20-1
ASSTGTGASGLF	TRBJ2-2	TRBV7-2